A single sample is the source of the 15 T cell receptor beta chains below, sequenced in a study of cytomegalovirus exposure and HLA in healthy donors. Use of 60 Vbeta and 13 Jbeta primers characterized the PCR. Sequencing was performed with immunoSEQ multiplex PCR; in TCRdb, only in-frame clones are kept and a portion is missing. The repertoire holds around 90,000 clones, with roughly three quarters as singletons. The sequencing sample was made of PBMCs. These receptors were taken from a male donor in good health and CMV-seropositive.

The chain has TRBV6-1 and TRBJ1-2, with TRBD1 identical over 7 bases. Germline V lookup: CDR1 MNHNS, CDR2 SASEGT. J gave up 4 bases and V 1 base, and 6 bases lay outside the gene matches. The CDR3 has 15 residues. CDR3 sequence: CASSEGTGVFYGYTF. The DNA for the CDR3 is TGTGCCAGCAGTGAAGGTACAGGGGTTTTCTATGGCTACACCTTC.

This clone occurred once. The chain is built from TRBV6-5 and TRBJ2-7; possible D gene TRBD1, 5 bases. V shed 5 bases and J shed 0 bases, with 11 bases lying between them. The germline V gene encodes CDR1 MNHEY and CDR2 SVGAGI. This CDR3 has 14 residues. The CDR3 is CASSRDRSSYEQYF. The CDR3 DNA follows: TGTGCCAGCAGTCGAGACAGAAGCTCCTACGAGCAGTACTTC.

This clone has only a few counts. The chain carries TRBV2 and TRBJ1-5; the D is unclear. Germline V gene data show CDR1 as SNHLY and CDR2 as FYNNEI. V was pared by 4 bases and J by 4 bases, with 14 bases between. The CDR3 is 15 residues long. CDR3 amino acids: CASSVGITENQPQHF. The DNA of the CDR3 is TGTGCCAGCAGTGTTGGCATCACGGAGAATCAGCCCCAGCATTTT.

This rearrangement joins TRBV7-2 to TRBJ1-1; no firm D call. Trimming left V 4 bases short and J 1 base short, with 13 bases between. Germline CDR1 reads SGHTA; CDR2 reads FQGNSA. The CDR3 sequence is 15 residues long. DNA of the CDR3: TGTGCCAGCAGCTGGCTTAGAGAGGGGAACACTGAAGCTTTCTTT. Its protein is CASSWLREGNTEAFF. The whole variable domain, remainder taken from reference TRBV7-2 and TRBJ1-1, is GAGVSQSPSNKVTEKGKDVELRCDPISGHTALYWYRQSLGQGLEFLIYFQGNSAPDKSGLPSDRFSAERTGGSVSTLTIQRTQQEDSAVYLCASSWLREGNTEAFFGQGTRLTVV.

This chain uses TRBV7-6 with TRBJ2-7; 8 bases map to TRBD1. V lost 4 bases and J lost 6; bases outside the gene matches: 14. Per the germline V gene, CDR1 is SGHVS and CDR2 is FNYEAQ. The CDR3 has 16 amino acids. This CDR3 reads CASSSGQEALAGEQYF. CDR3 nucleotide sequence: TGTGCCAGCAGCTCGGGACAGGAGGCCCTCGCGGGCGAGCAGTACTTC.

V is TRBV29-1 and J is TRBJ2-7, with 7 bases fitting TRBD1. V lost 4 bases, J lost 1 base, and 1 base stayed unmatched. Germline V gene lookup returns CDR1 SQVTM and CDR2 ANQGSEA. This CDR3 contains 12 residues. The CDR3 DNA sequence: TGCAGCGTTGCCAGGGGGTCCTACGAGCAGTACTTC. It yields the protein CSVARGSYEQYF.

The V call is TRBV5-6, the J call TRBJ2-2; the D gene is possibly TRBD1 (5 bases). Deletions cut 3 bases from V and 7 bases from J, with 7 bases between. The CDR3 loop spans 12 amino acids. Germline V gene lookup returns CDR1 SGHDT and CDR2 YYEEEE. The CDR3 DNA follows: TGTGCCAGCAGCTGGGGCCACGGGGAGCTGTTTTTT. Translation gives CASSWGHGELFF.

Concerning this clone itself: Compared with germline, one end of the junction differs, possibly owing to a read error. V usage is TRBV5-1 and J usage is TRBJ2-3, with 10 bases identical to TRBD1. Germline CDR1 is SGHRS and CDR2 is YFSETQ. CDR3 length: 15 amino acids. The CDR3 here is CASSLDRGDTDTQYF. DNA for the CDR3: TGCGCCAGCAGTTTGGACAGGGGGGACACAGATACGCAGTATTTT.

V and J are TRBV4-2 and TRBJ1-1; D gene uncertain. CDR3 length: 14 amino acids. Germline CDR1 reads LGHNA; CDR2 reads YNFKEQ. Between the trimmed V and J ends, which lost 3 bases and 0 bases, there was a span of 8 bases. CDR3 in DNA: TGTGCCAGCAGCCAGGGAGGGCTGAACACTGAAGCTTTCTTT. Protein product: CASSQGGLNTEAFF.

This clone appeared a few times. This chain connects TRBV4-1 to TRBJ1-2; TRBD1 matches at 7 bases. This CDR3 contains 15 residues. Per the germline V gene, CDR1 is MGHRA and CDR2 is YSYEKL. The V segment lost 3 bases and the J segment 6 bases; nucleotides outside the gene matches: 10. The chain's CDR3 is CASSQPTRQGHGYTF. Here the CDR3 DNA reads TGCGCCAGCAGCCAGCCGACCCGACAGGGACATGGCTACACCTTC.

The chain links TRBV29-1 to TRBJ1-2; TRBD1 aligns across 9 bases. The CDR3 has 13 residues. The V gene end was trimmed by 4 bases and the J gene end by 8 bases; junction bases not matched to a gene: 8. The germline gives CDR1 SQVTM, CDR2 ANQGSEA. The CDR3 DNA reads TGCAGCGTTGTTGGTGGGGACAGGGACGGCTACACCTTC. Its translation is CSVVGGDRDGYTF.

CDR3 in DNA: TGCGCCAGCAGCCCCCCCCGGGGGGATGAGCAGTTCTTC. Translating gives CASSPPRGDEQFF. The V gene is TRBV4-1, the J gene TRBJ2-1, with 7 bases lining up with TRBD2. This CDR3 spans 13 amino acids. The germline V gene has CDR1 MGHRA and CDR2 YSYEKL. With V trimmed by 4 bases and J by 8 bases, 5 bases remained unmatched.

The rearrangement joins TRBV6-1 to TRBJ1-2; perhaps TRBD1 as D (5 bases). Germline V gene data show CDR1 as MNHNS and CDR2 as SASEGT. Trimming removed 7 bases at V and 8 bases at J, with 20 bases between. The CDR3 consists of 14 residues. The CDR3 DNA reads TGTGCCAGCAAAGAAGGGGCAGGGTTTGACGGCTACACCTTC. As protein: CASKEGAGFDGYTF.

This clone appeared a single time. In DNA form, the CDR3 reads TGTGCCAGCAGCTCGGTTAACGAGGGACAGACGTATGGCTACACCTTC. This codes for CASSSVNEGQTYGYTF. The genes are TRBV7-9 and TRBJ1-2; 7 positions agree with TRBD1. Trimming took 4 bases from V and 5 from J; bases not matched to a gene: 13. Per the germline V gene, CDR1 is SEHNR and CDR2 is FQNEAQ (reference sequence). The length of the CDR3 is 16 residues.

J is TRBJ1-2 and V is TRBV5-1; no firm D call. The V end lost 4 bases, the J end lost 0 bases, and 10 bases lay between the germline ends. Germline CDR1 is SGHRS and CDR2 is YFSETQ. The length of the CDR3 is 14 residues. The CDR3 loop is CASSPDGANYGYTF. As DNA, the CDR3 is TGCGCCAGCAGCCCAGACGGAGCTAACTATGGCTACACCTTC. The whole variable domain, filled in from reference TRBV5-1 and TRBJ1-2, reads KAGVTQTPRYLIKTRGQQVTLSCSPISGHRSVSWYQQTPGQGLQFLFEYFSETQRNKGNFPGRFSGRQFSNSRSEMNVSTLELGDSALYLCASSPDGANYGYTFGSGTRLTVV.